The clone carrying this T cell receptor beta chain appeared a few times. Assay: immunoSEQ multiplex PCR; the TCRdb copy retains only in-frame clones and omits some. This sample has over 100,000 clones, with about 85% found just once. V lost 3 bases, J lost 4 bases, and 0 bases stayed unmatched. CDR3 length: 12 amino acids. Germline CDR1 and CDR2: SQVTM and ANQGSEA. This record belongs to a study of identifying expanded T cells in peripheral blood. Collection occurred without any documented infections or immune events in donors. Sequenced material: blood. This clonotype was sampled from a person aged 18 to 75 in good health. The chain joins TRBV29-1 to TRBJ1-3; 7 positions match TRBD1. CDR3 loop: CSVEGQGNTIYF. CDR3 sequence (DNA): TGCAGCGTTGAGGGACAGGGAAACACCATATATTTT.